This paragraph reports one T cell receptor beta chain. Its antigen is unknown. No much larger clone exists at a distance of one base, and base qualities are not known. From its cysteine to its phenylalanine, the CDR3 spans 13 amino acids. The CDR3 DNA has 39 bases and is translated from base 1. The germline ends are 9 bases apart after V is trimmed by 2 bases and J by 4 bases. Per the germline V gene, SGHVS is the CDR1 and FQNEAQ is the CDR2. The library relied on the immunoSEQ multiplex PCR assay. A mixture of 60 forward primers for TCR Vbeta segments and 13 reverse primers for TCR Jbeta segments was used in the multiplex PCR. Amplification of the CDR3 region of rearranged TCR beta genes was performed with a multiplex PCR assay on genomic DNA. Amplified TCR beta libraries were sequenced as 87-base-pair reads on the Illumina HiSeq System. Turning to the authors' computational methods: A later analysis tallied around 82 million unique TCR beta chains across the 666 repertoires, and roughly 11 million of those chains were shared by two or more donors. Raw reads were error-corrected and collapsed into unique sequences with a nearest-neighbor algorithm that merged closely related sequences to remove PCR and sequencing errors. V, D and J gene segments were assigned by aligning CDR3 sequences to IMGT reference sequences. Each retained sequence needed at least a six-nucleotide match to both a V gene segment and a J gene segment. A rearrangement counted as productive if the CDR3 had no stop codons and remained in frame with V and J, and every other rearrangement counted as non-productive. Following IMGT convention, CDR3 was defined as the stretch from the second conserved V-encoded cysteine up to the conserved J-encoded phenylalanine. In an earlier analysis of 587 of the donors, sequences lacking an unambiguous match to a single V gene segment were excluded. In an earlier analysis of 450 to 700 of the donors, V segments were called functional above 56.7% productive rearrangements and were called segregating when the between-donor standard deviation exceeded 5%. To diagnose cytomegalovirus status from the catalog of TCR beta chain sequences, a statistical classification framework was built. In a later analysis, V and J genes were assigned by comparing TCR nucleotide sequences against IMGT/GENE-DB human TR gene sequences. Using the TCRdist pipeline, a later analysis assigned CDR3 sequences along with most-parsimonious VDJ recombination scenarios. In a later analysis, each TCR beta chain was defined by its CDR3 amino acid sequence together with its V-gene family, and reads without a unique V-gene family were excluded. In a later analysis, fewer than 650 highly shared, low-generation-probability nucleotide sequences were removed to address suspected cross-contamination and a sequencing artifact. In a later analysis, a clonal expansion index for each public chain was calculated from normalized within-repertoire ranks of inferred template counts. Generation probabilities in a later analysis came from a VDJ recombination model fitted to out-of-frame rearrangements, and those results were checked against IGoR. A later analysis scored TCR-TCR, TCR-HLA and TCR-CMV co-occurrence with hypergeometric tests, applying a repertoire-size bias correction to TCR pairs. A later analysis estimated false discovery rates by permuting HLA or CMV assignments 20 times. In a later analysis, co-occurring TCRs were grouped with DBSCAN, and TCRdist sequence similarity was added when clustering was performed within HLA-allele-positive subsets. Co-occurrence clustering excluded repertoires with fewer than 30,000 or more than 120,000 public chains, plus five with anomalous nucleotide sharing. Drawn from immuneACCESS, this table holds only the in-frame rearrangements with V and J called that TCRdb kept. Clones are partly lost; checked studies trace under half to an unresolved V gene and leave the rest unexplained. V and J calls and clone size are copied from that table; D and trimming were computed from the DNA. Present in this sample are some 150,000 clones, approximately 80% of which were seen just once. The ten biggest clones cover around 13% of the sample.

The data stem from a study of cytomegalovirus exposure and HLA in healthy donors (dated by TCRdb to 2016 to 2017). At the level of the whole study: An earlier analysis of some 600 of the donors reported under 300 Gb of sequence data and 100 million to 120 million unique TCR beta sequences obtained from about 179 million T cells. An earlier analysis of fewer than 700 of the donors applied high-throughput TCR beta sequencing to assess whether each TCR beta V gene segment acted as functional or pseudogenic. Donor age, sex, ethnicity and CMV serostatus were compiled alongside the repertoire data. A later analysis re-analyzed previously published TCR beta repertoires from 666 donors and added high-resolution HLA genotyping to study TCR occurrence patterns. A later genetic analysis took genome-wide SNP genotypes for 398 of the 666 donors and used that subset as a discovery cohort. The aim of the study was to test whether cataloging public T cell receptors could identify signatures of past pathogen exposure. Typing coverage varied by locus: roughly 629-640 donors for A, B, C, DRB1 and DQB1; about 520 for DQA1; approximately 610 for DPA1; roughly 450 for DPB1. Among the roughly 380 genotyped donors, 81% belonged to the genetic ancestry cluster associated with self-reported Caucasian donors. The study used immunosequencing to profile the T cell repertoires of 600 to 850 subjects and linked those repertoires to cytomegalovirus serostatus. The later analysis used no new phenotypic data to find candidate immune exposures, relying instead on TCR beta sequences and their occurrence across donors. Roughly 5 DR-DQ haplotypes were handled as single units for association and clustering, since linkage in the cohort was strong. High-throughput TCR immunosequencing, statistical association of individual TCRs with disease status, and machine learning were combined to predict cytomegalovirus infection status. Across approximately 400 genotyped donors of the cohort, an average of roughly 200,000 unique TCR beta nucleotide sequences per donor were sequenced, and 15% to 20% of those sequences were non-productive. An early release covering around 630 HLA-typed donors comprised about 300 gigabases of sequencing data and about 90 million unique TCR sequences. All discovery cohort repertoires had been generated on a single sequencing platform. In addition to the first cohort of 666 subjects, a separate validation cohort of approximately 120 different subjects was used. Class I and class II HLA loci were covered by the typing at four-digit resolution.

The cohort was made up of roughly 670 healthy bone marrow donors. Cohort members were all nominally healthy when sampled, although unrecorded immune exposures were likely present. The donor was CMV seropositive and belonged to the group of 250 to 300 seropositive cohort members. Each donor provided a peripheral blood sample, and peripheral blood mononuclear cells were used for TCR beta sequencing. The Qiagen DNeasy Blood Extraction Kit was used to extract genomic DNA from the blood cell samples. Broad study findings and their caveats: Some IMGT-functional V segments, including TRBV6-2 and TRBV6-3, could not be told apart with the 87-base-pair reads, so those segments were excluded. A later analysis found that HLA-associated TCR beta chains were more clonally expanded and had lower generation probabilities than equally common non-associated chains. Linkage disequilibrium might explain the correlated functional status among segregating V segments, but an unknown experimental factor could not be ruled out. A group of highly shared sequence variants was considered likely to be a technical artifact of the sequencing pipeline. According to a later analysis, TCR association rates differed among HLA loci, with DRB1 alleles showing the most associated TCRs and HLA-C alleles showing the fewest. A later analysis associated 16,951 TCR beta sequences with specific HLA alleles at a false discovery rate of 0.05. About 17 rarely observed V segments, including chromosome 9 orphons, were excluded from the earlier analysis of about 610 of the donors because counts were too low. A later genetic analysis reported fewer N-insertions in productive TCRs among donors in an Asian-associated ancestry cluster than the roughly 690-donor mean. The authors suggested that the approach could potentially be generalized to other disease states and immunological phenotypes. The presence/absence analyses assumed that sequencing depth was roughly uniform across donors, and that assumption may not be true. When HLA alleles, especially DR and DQ, strongly co-occurred, attributing TCR associations to individual alleles was difficult. A further reported finding was that TCR beta sequences accurately predicted the HLA-A and HLA-B alleles for most subjects in the first cohort. Because HLA typing was unavailable for some donors at each locus, only the typed subset was used in association tests. In this cohort, only TCR beta chains were sequenced, and detectable features were limited by the absence of alpha or paired-chain data. In the study, approximately 160 TCR beta chains were listed as associated with cytomegalovirus. Most TCR sequences were observed very rarely across donors, whereas some public TCRs were present in many individuals. Immune exposure information for the cohort was limited to CMV serostatus. According to a later analysis, most CMV-associated TCR beta chains appeared to be HLA-restricted, and the HLA associations seemed to be driven largely by CMV exposure. In a later analysis, several top co-occurrence clusters were reported to appear linked to parvovirus B19, influenza, CMV and Epstein-Barr virus. Broadly in line with IMGT annotations, most TCR beta V segments showed up in productive rearrangements about 90% or about 30% of the time in an earlier analysis of some 590 of the donors. A later genetic analysis associated a missense DCLRE1C variant with V-gene and J-gene trimming of TCR beta chains, and an independent cohort replicated the association. The classifier was reported to diagnose cytomegalovirus status with high specificity and sensitivity in both the original cohort and the validation cohort. Three of the identified cytomegalovirus-associated TCR beta chains were confirmed in vitro to be specific for cytomegalovirus antigens.

What was sequenced was PBMCs. The rearranged chain carries TRBV7-8 and TRBJ2-7, with no confident D gene call. This clonotype was sampled from a man aged 25 to 40 in good health and CMV-seropositive. The DNA sequence is given as TGTGCCAGCAGCTTACGCGGCGAGTACGAGCAGTACTTC. It codes for CASSLRGEYEQYF.